The 5 T cell receptor beta chains below come from one sample, sequenced in a study of CD8+ T cells in alopecia areata. Following extraction, RNA underwent reverse transcription to cDNA, which served as the sequencing template. Using immunoSEQ multiplex PCR, the repertoire was profiled, and TCRdb retains in-frame clones only, with some absent. The sample contains hundreds of thousands of clones, 50% to 70% of which appear only once. The source material was CD4+ T cells sorted from blood, sampled at week 0. These receptors were taken from a human donor with alopecia areata.

The chain carries TRBV18 and TRBJ1-2, with D perhaps matching TRBD1 (5 bases). The germline V and J ends were trimmed by 3 bases and 8 bases, with 16 bases remaining between them. The CDR3 spans 14 residues. Germline V CDR1 and CDR2: KGHSH, LQKENI. In DNA, the CDR3 is TGTGCCAGCTCACCCCCAACAGGTCCGGGAGGCTACACCTTC. It specifies CASSPPTGPGGYTF.

This clone has more than one count but fewer than ten. The junction and the germline gene differ at one end; a read error may be behind it. J is TRBJ2-7 and V is TRBV23-1, with D possibly TRBD1 on 6 matching bases. TRBV23-1 is designated an ORF whose function remains uncertain. This CDR3 is 14 amino acids long. CDR3 residues: CAGRGWMTSYEQYF. DNA of the CDR3: TGCGCCGGCAGGGGTTGGATGACCTCCTACGAGCAGTACTTC.

This clone was observed a single time. The V and J genes are TRBV30 and TRBJ1-2, with a tentative D call TRBD1 (6 bases). Trimming removed 3 bases from V and 8 bases from J, with 13 bases in between. The CDR3 has 12 amino acids. In germline, CDR1 is GTSNPN, CDR2 SVGIG (reference sequence). CDR3 protein: CAWRQGRGGYTF. Written as DNA, the CDR3 is TGTGCCTGGAGGCAGGGGAGAGGCGGCTACACCTTC.

This chain uses TRBV5-6 with TRBJ1-4, with D perhaps matching TRBD1 (5 bases). The CDR3 contains 15 residues. Trimming removed 4 bases at V and 3 bases at J, with 13 bases between. Germline V gene lookup returns CDR1 SGHDT and CDR2 YYEEEE. In nucleotides, the CDR3 is TGTGCCAGCAGCCTGCTGGGGGTAGCTAATGAAAAACTGTTTTTT. It encodes CASSLLGVANEKLFF.

The chain joins TRBV7-2 to TRBJ2-7; the D gene could be TRBD1 or TRBD2 (5 bases each). The germline V gene encodes CDR1 SGHTA and CDR2 FQGNSA. CDR3 length: 15 residues. V lost 4 bases, J lost 4 bases, and 17 bases lay in between. CDR3 in amino acids: CASSSAGGYGYEQYF. DNA for the CDR3: TGTGCCAGCAGCTCAGCTGGGGGATACGGGTACGAGCAGTACTTC.